One T cell receptor (beta chain) is described in this entry. The data are from a study of CD8 T cells in Susac syndrome. The ends lost 2 bases at V and 11 bases at J; junction bases unmatched: 8. The V gene's germline CDR1 is MNHNS and CDR2 SASEGT. The CDR3 contains 13 residues. Random hexamers served to reverse transcribe roughly 0.45 to 1 ug RNA. The immunoSEQ assay covered 54 Vbeta and 13 Jbeta segments for CDR3. TCRdb ran MiXCR on the immunoSEQ multiplex PCR reads and lists one entry per CDR3 protein. The repertoire consists of some 120,000 distinct CDR3 sequences, with roughly 96% occurring once and the leading ten covering roughly 0.13%.

The chain is built from TRBV6-1 and TRBJ1-1, with 7 bases aligning to TRBD1. This receptor was taken from a human donor in good health. Sample: CD4+ T cells from PBMCs. The CDR3 loop is CASSEFAGQEAFF. The CDR3 nucleotides read TGTGCCAGCAGTGAATTTGCCGGACAGGAGGCTTTCTTT.